This is a list of T cell receptor beta chains from one sample in a study of PD-L1 blockade in urothelial cancer. Generated by immunoSEQ multiplex PCR, the TCRdb table keeps only in-frame clones and is missing some. The table shows about 85,000 clones, with about 85% occurring only once. The sequencing here drew on PBMCs, taken around atezolizumab (anti-PD-L1) treatment. These receptors all stem from a man in his sixties with urothelial cancer. The CDR3 runs from the conserved cysteine through the conserved F or W. D genes are given only for firm matches. The size entry is marked missing in some rows and otherwise reads once, few, many or a size class.

clone_size,j_call,cdr3_length,d_call,v_call,cdr3_aa,cdr3_nt
once,TRBJ2-1,15,TRBD2,TRBV5-1,CASSLGTRGVGEQFF,TGCGCCAGCAGCTTAGGGACTAGAGGGGTCGGTGAGCAGTTCTTC
.,TRBJ1-2,12,.,TRBV19,CASSNSGIGYTF,TGTGCCAGTAGTAATTCGGGAATTGGCTACACCTTC
.,TRBJ2-5,16,.,TRBV5-1,CASSPSPRDFAKTQYF,TGCGCCAGCAGCCCCAGTCCCCGGGACTTCGCAAAGACCCAGTACTTC
.,TRBJ1-6,15,.,TRBV5-8,CASIGFSSYNSPLHF,TGTGCCAGCATCGGTTTTAGCTCCTATAATTCACCCCTCCACTTT
.,TRBJ2-7,16,.,TRBV28,CASTPQGQRSSYEQYF,TGTGCCAGCACCCCTCAGGGGCAGAGAAGCTCCTACGAGCAGTACTTC
once,TRBJ2-5,12,.,TRBV14,CASSQGGETQYF,TGTGCCAGCAGCCAAGGAGGAGAGACCCAGTACTTC
.,TRBJ1-1,11,.,TRBV30,CARYRGTEAFF,TGTGCCCGGTATAGGGGGACTGAAGCTTTCTTT
.,TRBJ1-6,14,.,TRBV30,CAWSGPGDNSPLHF,TGTGCCTGGAGTGGGCCAGGGGATAATTCACCCCTCCACTTT
.,TRBJ2-5,15,TRBD2,TRBV5-4,CASSSYGGADETQYF,TGTGCCAGCAGCTCCTACGGGGGGGCCGATGAGACCCAGTACTTC
once,TRBJ2-7,15,TRBD1,TRBV28,CASSPPGQTAYEQYF,TGTGCCAGCAGTCCTCCGGGACAGACAGCCTACGAGCAGTACTTC
.,TRBJ2-3,14,.,TRBV19,CASRTRASTDTQYF,TGTGCCAGTCGGACAAGAGCTAGCACAGATACGCAGTATTTT
.,TRBJ1-5,17,TRBD1,TRBV9,CATWQDRGRRDNQPQHF,TGTGCCACCTGGCAGGACAGGGGGCGAAGGGATAATCAGCCCCAGCATTTT
.,TRBJ1-1,14,TRBD1,TRBV6-5,CASSYGQGLSEAFF,TGTGCCAGCAGTTACGGACAGGGTTTGTCTGAAGCTTTCTTT
once,TRBJ1-2,14,.,TRBV5-8,CASSLLRENYGYTF,TGTGCCAGCAGCTTGCTCCGGGAGAACTATGGCTACACCTTC
.,TRBJ2-7,17,.,TRBV15,CATSSLPAFKGDREQYF,TGTGCCACCAGCAGTCTCCCCGCCTTTAAGGGGGACCGCGAGCAGTACTTC
.,TRBJ2-1,17,.,TRBV7-2,CASSLASAGSNYNEQFF,TGTGCCAGCAGCTTAGCGTCCGCGGGGAGTAATTACAATGAGCAGTTCTTC
.,TRBJ1-5,13,.,TRBV9,CASSVDGTQPQHF,TGTGCCAGCAGCGTAGACGGGACACAGCCCCAGCATTTT
.,TRBJ2-3,17,TRBD2,TRBV10-3,CAISDPLGGGVQDTQYF,TGTGCCATCAGTGACCCTCTTGGCGGGGGGGTGCAAGATACGCAGTATTTT
.,TRBJ1-5,17,.,TRBV4-2,CASSQEFDSQGNQPQHF,TGTGCCAGCAGCCAAGAATTTGACTCGCAGGGGAATCAGCCCCAGCATTTT
few,TRBJ1-1,16,TRBD1,TRBV18,CASSPGTGGLNTEAFF,TGTGCCAGCTCACCAGGGACAGGGGGCCTAAACACTGAAGCTTTCTTT
.,TRBJ2-5,17,.,TRBV14,CASSQDRGTTFQETQYF,TGTGCCAGCAGCCAAGATCGAGGGACAACTTTCCAAGAGACCCAGTACTTC
.,TRBJ2-2,14,.,TRBV7-3,CASSSDSTTGELFF,TGTGCCAGCAGCTCCGACTCCACTACCGGGGAGCTGTTTTTT
.,TRBJ1-1,15,.,TRBV30,CAWSARQILNTEAFF,TGTGCCTGGAGTGCAAGACAGATCTTGAACACTGAAGCTTTCTTT
.,TRBJ1-1,14,.,TRBV13,CASSLVAGITEAFF,TGTGCCAGCAGCTTAGTGGCAGGGATCACTGAAGCTTTCTTT
.,TRBJ2-2,16,TRBD2,TRBV4-1,CASSPRLAGATGELFF,TGCGCCAGCAGCCCTCGACTAGCGGGAGCTACCGGGGAGCTGTTTTTT
.,TRBJ1-6,16,.,TRBV7-2,CASSLGGGRRNSPLHF,TGTGCCAGCAGCTTAGGGGGGGGGCGGCGAAATTCACCCCTCCACTTT
.,TRBJ1-2,18,.,TRBV19,CASSMPSTSGYGNYGYTF,TGTGCCAGTAGTATGCCTTCCACCTCAGGGTACGGTAACTATGGCTACACCTTC
.,TRBJ2-1,15,.,TRBV11-2,CASSYLRGSYNEQFF,TGTGCCAGCAGCTACCTTCGGGGCTCCTACAATGAGCAGTTCTTC
.,TRBJ1-5,14,.,TRBV30,CAWSVAGGNQPQHF,TGTGCCTGGAGTGTAGCAGGGGGCAATCAGCCCCAGCATTTT
.,TRBJ1-2,14,TRBD1,TRBV28,CASIPGQGTLGYTF,TGTGCCAGCATCCCGGGACAGGGTACGTTAGGCTACACCTTC
.,TRBJ2-1,15,TRBD2,TRBV2,CASSSLAGSYNEQFF,TGTGCCAGCAGTTCGCTAGCGGGATCATACAATGAGCAGTTCTTC
.,TRBJ2-6,15,.,TRBV13,CASSIRVAGANVLTF,TGTGCCAGCAGCATCCGGGTTGCTGGGGCCAACGTCCTGACTTTC
.,TRBJ2-1,15,.,TRBV4-1,CASSQGLVSYNEQFF,TGCGCCAGCAGCCAAGGACTAGTCTCCTACAATGAGCAGTTCTTC
few,TRBJ1-5,14,.,TRBV5-1,CASSLDWGVQPQHF,TGCGCCAGCAGCTTGGATTGGGGGGTGCAGCCCCAGCATTTT
few,TRBJ2-5,18,.,TRBV14,CASSQESLAMNMGETQYF,TGTGCCAGCAGCCAGGAGTCTCTAGCGATGAATATGGGAGAGACCCAGTACTTC
.,TRBJ1-4,15,TRBD1,TRBV19,CATRDRERANEKLFF,TGTGCCACCCGGGACAGGGAAAGGGCTAATGAAAAACTGTTTTTT
.,TRBJ2-7,14,.,TRBV7-3,CASSRPGYNYEQYF,TGTGCCAGCAGCCGCCCAGGGTATAACTACGAGCAGTACTTC
.,TRBJ1-5,13,.,TRBV6-5,CASSYYSNQPQHF,TGTGCCAGCAGTTATTATAGCAATCAGCCCCAGCATTTT
.,TRBJ1-1,14,.,TRBV19,CASSIEAADAEAFF,TGTGCCAGTAGTATAGAGGCAGCGGACGCTGAAGCTTTCTTT
few,TRBJ2-7,14,TRBD2,TRBV6-1,CASSENWGGYEQYF,TGTGCCAGCAGTGAAAATTGGGGGGGCTACGAGCAGTACTTC
.,TRBJ2-7,18,TRBD1,TRBV27,CASSLTKRDRAISYEQYF,TGTGCCAGCAGTTTGACTAAGAGGGACAGGGCTATATCCTACGAGCAGTACTTC
once,TRBJ1-4,19,.,TRBV23-1,CASSHPQGRIRATNEKLFF,TGCGCCAGCAGTCACCCCCAGGGCAGGATAAGGGCAACTAATGAAAAACTGTTTTTT
.,TRBJ2-2,17,TRBD2,TRBV28,CASSSYGTSGNTGELFF,TGTGCCAGCAGTTCCTACGGGACTAGCGGGAACACCGGGGAGCTGTTTTTT
.,TRBJ2-2,16,.,TRBV27,CASSLIPTSNTGELFF,TGTGCCAGCAGTTTAATTCCTACTAGCAACACCGGGGAGCTGTTTTTT
.,TRBJ1-6,16,TRBD1,TRBV27,CASSIRQGAIVSPLHF,TGTGCCAGCAGTATACGACAGGGGGCGATTGTTTCACCCCTCCACTTT
.,TRBJ2-1,13,.,TRBV6-1,CASSEGWGYEQFF,TGTGCCAGCAGTGAAGGGTGGGGCTATGAGCAGTTCTTC
once,TRBJ2-1,19,TRBD2,TRBV11-2,CASRGRAGGPSASYNEQFF,TGTGCCAGCAGGGGAAGAGCGGGAGGGCCATCGGCCTCCTACAATGAGCAGTTCTTC
.,TRBJ2-2,16,TRBD2,TRBV7-9,CASSPWTSGNSGELFF,TGTGCCAGCAGCCCGTGGACTAGCGGGAACTCCGGGGAGCTGTTTTTT
few,TRBJ1-3,13,.,TRBV27,CASAYSSGNTIYF,TGTGCCAGCGCTTATAGCTCTGGAAACACCATATATTTT
.,TRBJ1-1,14,TRBD1,TRBV6-5,CASIPPRDRGKAFF,TGTGCCAGCATTCCCCCGAGGGACAGGGGGAAGGCTTTCTTT
.,TRBJ2-7,14,.,TRBV11-2,CASSGGHLSYEQYF,TGTGCCTCTTCGGGGGGACACCTGTCCTACGAGCAGTACTTC
few,TRBJ2-2,15,.,TRBV7-3,CASSPLGGDTGELFF,TGTGCCAGCAGCCCGTTGGGCGGGGACACCGGGGAGCTGTTTTTT
.,TRBJ2-1,15,TRBD2,TRBV30,CAWRDTAGGPGEQFF,TGTGCCTGGAGAGATACAGCGGGGGGGCCGGGTGAGCAGTTCTTC